These 17 T cell receptor beta chains share one sample of origin, sequenced in a study of blood T cells in healthy people across ages. A second PCR, run for 7 to 11 cycles, used a sample-barcoded 5' primer plus a J-beta primer mix. Each CDR3 protein gets one entry after TCRdb re-called the 5' RACE reads with MiXCR. The sample has more than 650,000 distinct CDR3 sequences; around half are singletons. The sample taken for sequencing was blood. Receptors originate from a man older than 75 in good health.

The chain is built from TRBV2 and TRBJ2-4, with 7 bases aligning to TRBD2. The J call may not be correct, given that the DNA end is closer to TRBJ2-7. The CDR3 loop spans 17 amino acids. Germline CDR1 reads SNHLY; CDR2 reads FYNNEI. The CDR3: CASSPKRGGTTYYEQYF. DNA for the CDR3: TGTGCCAGCAGCCCGAAGAGAGGCGGGACTACCTACTACGAGCAGTACTTC.

This chain connects TRBV29-1 to TRBJ2-5; 10 nucleotides agree with TRBD2. J gave up 9 bases and V 7 bases, and 17 bases lay outside the gene matches. CDR3 length equals 15 residues. CDR1 and CDR2 (germline): SQVTM, ANQGSEA. The CDR3 spells CSADQPGLAPRAQYF. The CDR3 DNA follows: TGCAGCGCTGACCAGCCGGGACTAGCGCCTCGGGCCCAGTACTTC.

The chain employs TRBV5-1 and TRBJ2-7; possibly TRBD1 or TRBD2 for D (6 bases each). V was clipped by 4 bases and J by 3 bases, with 8 bases between them. This CDR3 spans 12 amino acids. The V gene's germline CDR1 is SGHRS and CDR2 YFSETQ. The CDR3: CASSAGHYEQYF. The CDR3 DNA reads TGCGCCAGCAGCGCGGGACACTACGAGCAGTACTTC.

This clonotype was found a few times. CDR3 nucleotides: TGCGCCAGCAGCCTGGTCGGACTTAGCGGAGAGACCCAGTACTTC. It yields the protein CASSLVGLSGETQYF. This chain links TRBV4-1 with TRBJ2-5; maybe TRBD2 (6 bases). V was pared by 4 bases and J by 4 bases, with 16 bases between. CDR3 length: 15 amino acids. Germline-derived CDR1 and CDR2 are MGHRA and YSYEKL.

This clonotype was seen a handful of times. The J gene is TRBJ2-7, the V gene TRBV7-2, with 8 bases identical to TRBD2. The trim removed 1 base at V and 3 bases at J, leaving 5 bases unmatched. The CDR3 loop spans 15 amino acids. Germline values: CDR1 SGHTA, CDR2 FQGNSA. As DNA, the CDR3 is TGTGCCAGCAGCTTAGTTTCCAGCGGGAGCTACGAGCAGTACTTC. Amino acid sequence: CASSLVSSGSYEQYF.

This clonotype showed up just a few times. The chain employs TRBV9 and TRBJ2-3, with D hard to call. Germline CDR1 SGDLS, CDR2 YYNGEE. Trimming stripped 0 bases from V and 2 bases from J, with 7 bases between. CDR3 length equals 14 residues. Here the CDR3 reads CASSVGPFTDTQYF. The CDR3 DNA reads as TGTGCCAGCAGCGTAGGCCCCTTCACAGATACGCAGTATTTT.

Comment on this clonotype: A clone one base away is much larger, so this may be a read error. The gene calls are TRBV25-1 and TRBJ2-3; no clear D gene. The CDR3 consists of 12 residues. V lost 6 bases to trimming and J lost 0 bases, with 4 bases between them. In germline, CDR1 is MGHDK, CDR2 SYGVNS. The CDR3 loop is CASSCSTDTQYF. Here the CDR3 DNA reads TGTGCCAGCAGCTGTAGCACAGATACGCAGTATTTT. Combining the CDR3 with reference TRBV25-1 and TRBJ2-3 gives the whole variable domain EADIYQTPRYLVIGTGKKITLECSQTMGHDKMYWYQQDPGMELHLIHYSYGVNSTEKGDLSSESTVSRIRTEHFPLTLESARPSHTSQYLCASSCSTDTQYFGPGTRLTVL.

This clonotype was seen many times. The chain uses TRBV29-1 and TRBJ2-5; 7 bases fit TRBD2. The CDR3 runs 12 residues. V lost 5 bases, J lost 5 bases, and 5 bases stayed unmatched. Per germline, CDR1 SQVTM and CDR2 ANQGSEA. As DNA, the CDR3 is TGCAGCGTTTCGGACGGGAGGGAGACCCAGTACTTC. Amino acids: CSVSDGRETQYF.

This sequence joins TRBV2 and TRBJ2-7; D could derive from TRBD1 or TRBD2 (6 bases each). Trimming left V 7 bases short and J 3 bases short, with 22 bases between. The CDR3 extends over 16 amino acids. Germline V gives CDR1 SNHLY, CDR2 FYNNEI. The CDR3 sequence: CASTPNEGGTGYEQYF. The CDR3 DNA is TGTGCCAGCACCCCGAATGAGGGGGGTACGGGCTACGAGCAGTACTTC.

The chain couples TRBV28 to TRBJ2-5; the match to TRBD1 covers 7 bases. Germline assignment: CDR1 MDHEN and CDR2 SYDVKM. The CDR3 length is 15 residues. The V segment lost 3 bases and the J segment 4 bases; nucleotides outside the gene matches: 8. In DNA, the CDR3 is TGTGCCAGCAGTTTGAGAGGGCCAGGGGGAGAGACCCAGTACTTC. Protein sequence: CASSLRGPGGETQYF. Complete variable domain (other parts from reference TRBV28 and TRBJ2-5): DVKVTQSSRYLVKRTGEKVFLECVQDMDHENMFWYRQDPGLGLRLIYFSYDVKMKEKGDIPEGYSVSREKKERFSLILESASTNQTSMYLCASSLRGPGGETQYFGPGTRLLVL.

A few counts support this clonotype. The V call is TRBV27, the J call TRBJ2-7, with 7 positions matching TRBD2. Trimming cost V 6 bases and J 6 bases; bases outside gene matches: 5. Germline V lookup: CDR1 MNHEY, CDR2 SMNVEV (reference sequence). The CDR3 covers 12 residues. The CDR3 nucleotides are TGTGCCAGCAGCCCTTGGGGGGGCGAGCAGTACTTC. Its protein product is CASSPWGGEQYF.

The chain employs TRBV7-8 and TRBJ1-3; weak D call: TRBD1 (5 bases). The V end was cut by 0 bases, the J end by 4 bases, with 16 bases between. The germline V gene encodes CDR1 SGHVS and CDR2 FQNEAQ. The CDR3 is 17 amino acids. The CDR3 loop is CASSLAIPDSGGNTIYF. In DNA, the CDR3 is TGTGCCAGCAGCTTAGCCATCCCCGACAGCGGAGGAAACACCATATATTTT.

This clonotype has just a few counts. The rearrangement links TRBV10-3 to TRBJ2-1; TRBD1 matches at 11 bases. The CDR3 has 16 residues. V gave up 3 bases and J gave up 2 bases; unmatched junction bases: 3. Germline V lookup: CDR1 ENHRY, CDR2 SYGVKD. The CDR3 bases are TGTGCCATCAGTGATCCGGGACAGGGGGCCTACAATGAGCAGTTCTTC. Translation: CAISDPGQGAYNEQFF.

The chain joins TRBV12-3 or TRBV12-4 to TRBJ2-1; 8 nucleotides align to TRBD2. The ends lost 0 bases at V and 10 bases at J; junction bases unmatched: 14. The CDR3 spans 17 residues. CDR3 in amino acids: CASSLALGRAGEGEQFF. Here the CDR3 DNA reads TGTGCCAGCAGTTTAGCCCTTGGGCGAGCGGGAGAGGGGGAGCAGTTCTTC.

The table lists this clonotype with a count of one. The junction differs from germline at one of its ends, possibly a read error. The chain employs TRBV9 and TRBJ2-1, with a possible D match to TRBD2 (5 bases). Germline lookup yields CDR1 SGDLS and CDR2 YYNGEE. CDR3 length equals 15 residues. CDR3 DNA sequence: TGTGCCGGCAGCGGTTTCCAGAGGGCCTACAATGAGCAGTTCTTC. Its protein product is CAGSGFQRAYNEQFF.

The rearrangement links TRBV7-9 to TRBJ1-2; the D is unclear. Trimming shortened V by 1 base and J by 6 bases, and 18 bases separated the two germline ends. CDR1 and CDR2 (germline): SEHNR, FQNEAQ (reference sequence). The CDR3 consists of 16 residues. This chain's CDR3 is CASSLDSGPGGNGYTF. The CDR3 nucleotides read TGTGCCAGCAGCTTAGATTCCGGACCGGGAGGCAATGGCTACACCTTC.

The rearrangement uses TRBV7-8 and TRBJ2-5; 8 nucleotides match TRBD1. The DNA end is more similar to TRBJ2-7, so the J call may be wrong. The CDR3 covers 13 residues. Germline lookup yields CDR1 SGHVS and CDR2 FQNEAQ. The CDR3 loop is CASSLFRGHEQYF. The CDR3, as DNA: TGTGCCAGCAGCCTATTCAGGGGGCACGAGCAGTACTTC.